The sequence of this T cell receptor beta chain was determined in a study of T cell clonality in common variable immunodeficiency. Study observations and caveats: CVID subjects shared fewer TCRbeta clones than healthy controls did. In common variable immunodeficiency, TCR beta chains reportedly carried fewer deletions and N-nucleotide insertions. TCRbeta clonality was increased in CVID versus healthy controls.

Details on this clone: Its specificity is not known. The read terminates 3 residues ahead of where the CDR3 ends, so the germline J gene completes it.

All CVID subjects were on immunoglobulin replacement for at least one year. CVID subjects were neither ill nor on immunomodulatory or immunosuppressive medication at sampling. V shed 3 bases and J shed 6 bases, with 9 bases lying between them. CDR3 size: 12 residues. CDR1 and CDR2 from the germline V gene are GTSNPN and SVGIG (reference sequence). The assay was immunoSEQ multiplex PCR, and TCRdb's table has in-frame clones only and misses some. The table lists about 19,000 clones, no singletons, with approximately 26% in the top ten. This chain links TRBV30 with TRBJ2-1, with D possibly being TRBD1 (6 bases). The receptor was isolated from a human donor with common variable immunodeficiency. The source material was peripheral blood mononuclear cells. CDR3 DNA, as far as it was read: TGTGCCTGGAGAGGGGGTTTCAATGAG. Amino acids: CAWRGGFNE. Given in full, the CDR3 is CAWRGGFNEQFF.